The text below deals with one TCR beta chain. The antigen it recognizes is unknown. Per-nucleotide qualities are absent, and no much larger clonotype sits a single base away. From its cysteine to its phenylalanine, the CDR3 spans 15 amino acids. CDR3 DNA is the only sequence kept; it has 45 bases, read in frame from the first base. As encoded in the germline V gene, CDR1 is MDHEN while CDR2 is SYDVKM. V sheds 5 bases and J sheds 3 bases, leaving 17 bases between their ends. This record belongs to a study of shared clonotypes between healthy human individuals (dated by TCRdb to 2019 to 2021). Context from the whole study: Two women and a few men aged 18 to 49 years were included in the cohort. For each donor, CD4 naive and CD4 memory were each given three plates, CD8 naive was given two plates, and CD8 memory was given one plate. Different laboratories and diverse techniques were used to prepare libraries and sequence TCR repertoires, to increase sequencing depth and limit assay-specific biases. To estimate repertoire size and how much clonotype sharing occurs between individuals, the study deeply sequenced the blood TCR repertoires of several healthy adults. Each donor's leukapheresis produced roughly between roughly 0.85 and 9.5 billion PBMCs.

Using the deep immunoSEQ assay, TCR CDR3 regions were amplified from genomic DNA by multiplex PCR. For each cell subset, the extracted genomic DNA was distributed evenly across all wells of several immunoSEQ 96-well plates, and each plate served as one replicate. For sorted subsets, approximately 210 ng genomic DNA, equal to 25,000 to 35,000 T cell genomes, was loaded into each replicate PCR. The purified libraries were quantified using a Qubit 3.0 fluorometer, sized with a Bioanalyzer 2100, and then quantified again using the KAPA Library Quantification kit. Each immunoSEQ 96-well plate was sequenced on its own single-read 150-cycle Illumina NextSeq 550 flow cell. As for how the authors treated the data: Because the immunoSEQ output included only junctional sequences and no quality scores, the filtering could not be the same as the filtering used for full-length reads. To assign V/J genes and CDR3, sequences were annotated against IMGT germline references using PyIR, a Python wrapper for IgBLAST v1.9. Reads were filtered out if the reads had weak V/J assignments (E-value above 1e-6), no CDR3, stop codons, out-of-frame junctions, or ambiguous translated residues. V3J clonotypes were defined as sequences sharing the same inferred V gene, J gene, and CDR3 amino acid sequence. Percentage overlap between repertoires was calculated by dividing the number of shared unique clonotypes by the size of the smaller repertoire. Repertoire richness was assessed with RTK rarefaction, the Chao1 estimator, and Recon v2.1 estimates of unobserved clonotypes. Generation probabilities were computed with OLGA for all TCRbeta clonotypes obtained by the gDNA method from four donors. The source is immuneACCESS, and TCRdb retained only in-frame sequences with V and J called. Part of the clones is not carried over; for the studies checked, unresolved V genes explain less than half of this, and the remainder is unexplained. D and trimming come from the DNA, and the V and J calls and clone size come from that table. Present in this sample are around 550,000 clones, 90% to 97% of which were seen just once. The top ten constitute about 0.054% of the sample.

General study outcomes and caveats: Because the study included only a small number of donors, the genetic and exposure-history diversity represented was limited. Pairwise subsampling indicated that sequencing depth was expected to affect the degree of clonotype sharing among donors. When several donors were compared, the shared fraction of clonotypes was roughly 5% for naive CD4, approximately 3.5% for naive CD8, more than 2% for memory CD4, and 0.35% to 0.4% for memory CD8. Sampling was restricted to blood, and TCR repertoires in tissue are likely to differ from TCR repertoires in blood. Rarefaction of sorted-subset datasets indicated incomplete sequencing despite the large sequencing depth. Estimated clonotype richness was generally larger for naive than for memory subsets. Clonotypes shared by all four sorted-subset donors showed higher generation probabilities than non-shared clonotypes.

The donors were healthy, HIV-negative adults who had no recently reported acute infections or vaccinations. All donors were Caucasian adults living in Nashville, Tennessee, USA. CD4+ T cells were enriched by magnetic negative selection, after which naive cells were positively selected on CD45RA and the negative fraction was taken as the memory subset. Blood was obtained by leukapheresis, after which PBMCs were separated by Ficoll-Histopaque density gradient centrifugation and cryopreserved in liquid nitrogen vapor phase. Purity and quantity of every magnetically sorted T cell population were checked by analytical flow cytometry. From each sorted fraction, genomic DNA was isolated and quantified by UV absorbance on a Nanodrop 2000c.

The rearranged segments are TRBV28 and TRBJ2-7; the D gene is perhaps TRBD2, on 7 matching bases. The specimen was naive CD4+ T cells sorted from blood. The cell subset or site label for this specimen denotes: CD45RA+ positively selected. This sequence originates from a woman in her thirties in good health. The CDR3 protein is CASSPGEGGDYEQYF. The bases are TGTGCCAGCAGTCCAGGGGAGGGTGGTGACTACGAGCAGTACTTC.